This T cell receptor (beta chain) was sequenced for a study of shared clonotypes between healthy human individuals. General study findings and limits: Specimens sampled were limited to blood, with tissue repertoires likely differing. Against clonotypes common to all four donors, non-shared ones had lower generation probabilities.

In germline, CDR1 is SNHLY, CDR2 FYNNEI. Trimming took 7 bases from V and 5 from J; bases not matched to a gene: 4. CDR3 length: 13 residues. A few counts support this clone. The antigen is not known. The deep-level immunoSEQ assay was used. Generated by immunoSEQ multiplex PCR, the TCRdb table keeps only in-frame clones and is missing some. The sample shows 85,000 to 100,000 clones, 68% of them seen only once. Material: memory CD8+ T cells sorted from blood. Subset given: CD45RO+ cells pooled with CCR7-negative TemRA cells. The chain carries TRBV2 and TRBJ2-1; 8 positions match TRBD1. The receptor's source is a man aged 30-40 years in good health. The CDR3 nucleotides read TGTGCCAGCAACAGGGGGAGCCACAATGAGCAGTTCTTC. Its translation is CASNRGSHNEQFF. The variable domain in full, with the rest retrieved from reference TRBV2 and TRBJ2-1, is EPEVTQTPSHQVTQMGQEVILRCVPISNHLYFYWYRQILGQKVEFLVSFYNNEISEKSEIFDDQFSVERPDGSNFTLKIRSTKLEDSAMYFCASNRGSHNEQFFGPGTRLTVL.